The rows below give T cell receptor beta chains drawn from one sample of a study of CD8 T cell repertoires and HIV-1 epitope variants. No antigen has been assigned to these receptors. Using immunoSEQ multiplex PCR, the repertoire was profiled, and TCRdb retains in-frame clones only, with some absent. The sample lists about 4,600 clones; around 63% were seen once. Sequencing input: cultured CD8+ T cells derived from PBMCs. The source of these receptors is a male donor with HIV. CDR3s include the opening cysteine and the closing phenylalanine or tryptophan. Each record gives: CDR3 DNA, CDR3 protein, D gene, J gene, clone size, V gene. A D gene is named only where the DNA matches it firmly. Clone size is stated in some rows and not others, as once, few, many or a class when expanded.

DNA: TGTGCCAGCTCAGGTCTGAGGAGGAATGAGCAGTTCTTC
CDR3: CASSGLRRNEQFF
D: -
J: TRBJ2-1
size: -
V: TRBV9

DNA: TGTGCCAGTAGGGGCGGCCTTGACAGAGGAAGCACCTTC
CDR3: CASRGGLDRGSTF
D: -
J: TRBJ1-2
size: -
V: TRBV19

DNA: TGTGCCAGCACCTGGGGTGAAAAACTGTTTTTT
CDR3: CASTWGEKLFF
D: -
J: TRBJ1-4
size: -
V: TRBV25-1

DNA: TGTGCCAGCAGTCACAGCACAGGGTCAGGCTATGGCTACACCTTC
CDR3: CASSHSTGSGYGYTF
D: -
J: TRBJ1-2
size: -
V: TRBV27

DNA: TGTGCCAGTAGTATAGCCGCAGGGGGCTATTCACCCCTCCACTTT
CDR3: CASSIAAGGYSPLHF
D: TRBD1
J: TRBJ1-6
size: -
V: TRBV19

DNA: TGTGCCAGCAGTGAAGAGGGCACTTTTTACGAGCAGTACTTC
CDR3: CASSEEGTFYEQYF
D: -
J: TRBJ2-7
size: -
V: TRBV6-1

DNA: TGCGCCAGCAGCCAAGACACTAGCGGGCGCTACAATGAGCAGTTCTTC
CDR3: CASSQDTSGRYNEQFF
D: TRBD2
J: TRBJ2-1
size: -
V: TRBV4-3

DNA: TGTGCCAGTAGTATAGAGGGCGGGAGGTCCTACAATGAGCAGTTCTTC
CDR3: CASSIEGGRSYNEQFF
D: TRBD2
J: TRBJ2-1
size: -
V: TRBV19

DNA: TGCAGCGTTGAAGATCGAGACAGGGGTAATGAAAAACTGTTTTTT
CDR3: CSVEDRDRGNEKLFF
D: TRBD1
J: TRBJ1-4
size: -
V: TRBV29-1

DNA: TGTGCCAGCAGTTTACTAGCGGGGGGTCTCTACGAGCAGTACTTC
CDR3: CASSLLAGGLYEQYF
D: TRBD2
J: TRBJ2-7
size: medium-sized
V: TRBV28

DNA: TGTGCCAGCAGCCAAGGACGGGCGTCCTACGAGCAGTACTTC
CDR3: CASSQGRASYEQYF
D: -
J: TRBJ2-7
size: few
V: TRBV4-2

DNA: TGTGCCAGCAGCCAAGGGGCAGGGGTGAACACTGAAGCTTTCTTT
CDR3: CASSQGAGVNTEAFF
D: -
J: TRBJ1-1
size: -
V: TRBV4-2

DNA: TGTGCCAGCAGTCGAGGGACCCTAGGAACGTTGGATACGCAGTATTTT
CDR3: CASSRGTLGTLDTQYF
D: -
J: TRBJ2-3
size: -
V: TRBV7-3

DNA: TGTGCCAGCAGCTTGGGTGACGGGTACTATGGCTACACCTTC
CDR3: CASSLGDGYYGYTF
D: -
J: TRBJ1-2
size: few
V: TRBV5-6

DNA: TGTGCCAGCAGCTTAGAGGAGGGCGGGTCCTACAATGAGCAGTTCTTC
CDR3: CASSLEEGGSYNEQFF
D: -
J: TRBJ2-1
size: -
V: TRBV7-9

DNA: TGTGCCAGCAGCTTAGGGACTACCAACACAGATACGCAGTATTTT
CDR3: CASSLGTTNTDTQYF
D: -
J: TRBJ2-3
size: -
V: TRBV7-9

DNA: TGTGCCAGCAGCTTCACCCGGGGAGGGGAGCTGTTTTTT
CDR3: CASSFTRGGELFF
D: -
J: TRBJ2-2
size: -
V: TRBV11-3

DNA: TGTGCCAGCAGCTTACGAGCGGGCGAGCAGTACTTC
CDR3: CASSLRAGEQYF
D: -
J: TRBJ2-7
size: -
V: TRBV7-2

DNA: TGTGCCAGCAGTTTAGTCCTAGCGGGAAGAGAGACCCAGTACTTC
CDR3: CASSLVLAGRETQYF
D: TRBD2
J: TRBJ2-5
size: -
V: TRBV28

DNA: TGTGCCAGCAGCCCCGGCGGGGCGAGCACCGGGGAGCTGTTTTTT
CDR3: CASSPGGASTGELFF
D: -
J: TRBJ2-2
size: -
V: TRBV11-2

DNA: TGTGGTATGAAGCGGGAGGACACCGGGGAGCTGTTTTTT
CDR3: CGMKREDTGELFF
D: TRBD2
J: TRBJ2-2
size: -
V: TRBV28

DNA: TGTGCCATCAGTGGGGTCGGGAATACCTACGAGCAGTACTTC
CDR3: CAISGVGNTYEQYF
D: -
J: TRBJ2-7
size: -
V: TRBV10-3

DNA: TGTGCCAGCAGTTCGGTAGCGGGAGGTGGCACCGGGGAGCTGTTTTTT
CDR3: CASSSVAGGGTGELFF
D: TRBD2
J: TRBJ2-2
size: -
V: TRBV6-5

DNA: TGTGCCATCAGTGACCGGGCAGAAGGACAGGGGAATTCACCCCTCCACTTT
CDR3: CAISDRAEGQGNSPLHF
D: TRBD1
J: TRBJ1-6
size: -
V: TRBV10-3

DNA: TGTGCCAGCCCGTGGCAGCCCACAGATACGCAGTATTTT
CDR3: CASPWQPTDTQYF
D: -
J: TRBJ2-3
size: -
V: TRBV27